The 5 T cell receptor beta chains in this list originate from one sample, sequenced in a study of T-cell memory formation after mild COVID-19. From the 5' RACE reads, TCRdb called clonotypes with MiXCR, one entry per CDR3 protein. The sample lists fewer than 300,000 distinct CDR3 sequences, approximately 18% occurring once. The sequenced sample consisted of PBMCs or a T cell subset sorted from them (not recorded which). The receptors were gathered from a man aged 18 to 29 who had mild COVID-19 (a few samples of this study predate the infection). Cell type and time point are not known.

This clonotype was counted only a few times. The V and J genes are TRBV2 and TRBJ2-3; D perhaps matches TRBD1 (6 bases). Trimming shortened V by 7 bases and J by 5 bases, and 16 bases separated the two germline ends. The CDR3 runs 14 residues. CDR1 is SNHLY and CDR2 is FYNNEI in the germline V gene. CDR3 DNA: TGTGCCAGCAAGAGGGACACCAGCGGAGATACGCAGTATTTT. It codes for CASKRDTSGDTQYF. Using reference TRBV2 and TRBJ2-3 for the parts outside the CDR3, the full variable domain is EPEVTQTPSHQVTQMGQEVILRCVPISNHLYFYWYRQILGQKVEFLVSFYNNEISEKSEIFDDQFSVERPDGSNFTLKIRSTKLEDSAMYFCASKRDTSGDTQYFGPGTRLTVL.

The chain employs TRBV12-3 or TRBV12-4 and TRBJ2-7; D is possibly TRBD1 or TRBD2 (5 bases each). V gave up 6 bases and J gave up 7 bases, with 16 bases separating them. The CDR3 has 13 residues. In DNA form, the CDR3 reads TGTGCCAGCAGCCCCTGGGGCCGGGGAGAGCAGTACGTC. Its protein product is CASSPWGRGEQYV.

This clonotype appeared a few times. The genes are TRBV5-1 and TRBJ2-5; 7 positions agree with TRBD1. V lost 5 bases to trimming and J lost 2 bases; unmatched junction nucleotides: 3. The CDR3 is 13 amino acids. Germline V gives CDR1 SGHRS, CDR2 YFSETQ. The CDR3 nucleotides read TGCGCCAGCAGACAGACAGGGCAAGAGACCCAGTACTTC. Encoded protein: CASRQTGQETQYF.

This chain links TRBV20-1 with TRBJ2-1, with 7 nucleotides matching TRBD2. The CDR3 has 13 amino acids. The germline V gene has CDR1 DFQATT and CDR2 SNEGSKA (reference sequence). The CDR3 spells CSAELADYNEQFF. The DNA for the CDR3 is TGCTCCGCCGAGCTAGCGGACTACAATGAGCAGTTCTTC.

In this sample, this clonotype turned up a few times. J is TRBJ2-7 and V is TRBV11-2; TRBD2 aligns across 10 bases. The CDR3 length is 14 residues. The germline CDR1 and CDR2 sequences are SGHAT and FQNNGV. V lost 2 bases, J lost 6 bases, and 4 bases stayed unmatched. CDR3 sequence: CASSLTSGAGEQYF. CDR3 nucleotide sequence: TGTGCCAGCAGCTTAACTAGCGGGGCTGGCGAGCAGTACTTC.